These T cell receptor beta chains were read from a single sample in a study of T cell responses to AZD1222 COVID-19 vaccine. Produced via immunoSEQ multiplex PCR; TCRdb's table is partial and in-frame only. The table lists about 130,000 clones, 87% of them singletons. The sample consisted of peripheral blood, taken on day 0 of AZD1222 vaccination. These receptors were obtained from an adult in good health. Each CDR3 is given with its conserved first and last residue. D genes are given only for firm matches. Part of the rows lack a size; the others show once, few, many or a class for expanded clones.

TRBV6-6	13	once	TRBD1	TRBJ1-1	TGTGCCAGCAGTACGACAGGGACGATTGAAGCTTTCTTT	CASSTTGTIEAFF
TRBV29-1	16	NA	NA	TRBJ2-7	TGCAGCGTTGAAGTCGGGGCCCGAGGGGGTGCGTACGAGCAGTACTTC	CSVEVGARGGAYEQYF
TRBV4-3	15	NA	TRBD1	TRBJ2-1	TGCGCCAGCAGCCATAGCGGACAGGGTGAAAATGAGCAGTTCTTC	CASSHSGQGENEQFF
TRBV28	18	few	NA	TRBJ2-3	TGTGCCAGCAGTTTAGTGGGTGTGGGGGCGCGTCACACAGATACGCAGTATTTT	CASSLVGVGARHTDTQYF
TRBV5-1	14	NA	TRBD1	TRBJ1-2	TGCGCCAGCAGCACCGGACAGGGTTCCTATGGCTACACCTTC	CASSTGQGSYGYTF
TRBV2	11	NA	NA	TRBJ1-1	TGTGCCAGCCGTCCCGACAGTGAAGCTTTCTTT	CASRPDSEAFF
TRBV11-1	14	NA	TRBD2	TRBJ2-1	TGTGCCAGCAGCCCGGGACTACCCTACAATGAGCAGTTCTTC	CASSPGLPYNEQFF
TRBV24-1	17	NA	TRBD1	TRBJ2-7	TGTGCCACCAGTGATCGGGACAGGGTAGAGGAACTACGAGGGCAGTACTTC	CATSDRDRVEELRGQYF
TRBV12-5	15	NA	NA	TRBJ1-2	TGTGCTAGTGGTTTGGGGATCCCAGTCAACTATGGCTACACCTTC	CASGLGIPVNYGYTF
TRBV11-2	13	NA	NA	TRBJ1-2	TGTGCCAGCAGCTTTAGGGATACCCGAGGCTACACCTTC	CASSFRDTRGYTF
TRBV28	14	NA	NA	TRBJ2-7	TGTGCCAGCAGTCCTCCAGACAGTGTCAACGAGCAGTACTTC	CASSPPDSVNEQYF
TRBV10-3	15	NA	NA	TRBJ2-1	TGTGCCATCAGTGAGGCTCGGCAGCTAAACAATGAGCAGTTCTTC	CAISEARQLNNEQFF
TRBV7-9	15	NA	NA	TRBJ2-3	TGTGCCAGCAGCTCCTCGGGGGCCAACACAGATACGCAGTATTTT	CASSSSGANTDTQYF
TRBV28	16	NA	TRBD1	TRBJ1-1	TGTGCCAGCAGCAGCCTGGGACAGAACTTGAACACTGAAGCTTTCTTT	CASSSLGQNLNTEAFF
TRBV7-2	14	NA	NA	TRBJ2-1	TGTGCCAGCAGCTTCAGACAGGGGAGGGATGAGCAGTTCTTC	CASSFRQGRDEQFF
TRBV7-2	15	NA	NA	TRBJ1-2	TGTGCCAGCAGCCCTACTCGGGAAGCTATCTATGGCTACACCTTC	CASSPTREAIYGYTF
TRBV5-4	12	NA	TRBD2	TRBJ2-7	TGTGCCAGCAGACCTACGGGGGGCGAGCAGTACTTC	CASRPTGGEQYF